The subject of this entry is one T cell receptor beta chain. Ten or more counts support this clonotype. The antigen it recognizes is unknown. Base qualities were left out, and no much larger clone turns up one base away. The sample's time point label is to be understood as: newly diagnosed GD, antithyroid drugs for less than 3 months. For both TCR sequencing and RNA sequencing, RNA was extracted from PBMCs in TRIzol. The diagnosis of Graves' disease was made according to American Thyroid Association guidelines. The patients came from an endocrinology department in Xi'an, China. Each patient gave about 8.1 milliliters of peripheral blood, collected in an EDTA anticoagulant tube. PBMCs were isolated by Ficoll Paque Plus density gradient separation without further T cell sorting. An Agilent 2100 Bioanalyzer and agarose gel were used to assess RNA quality, and a NanoDrop 2000 was used to measure RNA concentration.

Deletion took 7 bases off V and 0 bases off J, with a span of 19 bases between the germline ends. The germline V gene provides CDR1 SGHAT and CDR2 FQNNGV. The CDR3 measures 17 amino acids from cysteine to phenylalanine. Only the CDR3 part of the read is kept: 51 bases, read in frame from the first base. The library relied on multiplex PCR. The sequencer was an Illumina HiSeq 4000. iRepertoire HTBI primers and Arm-PCR amplification of CDR3 regions were used to construct TCR beta libraries. Before sequencing, the PCR products underwent gel purification. As for the authors' bioinformatics: Gene usage analysis of CDR3 amino acid clonotypes used the 60 to 75 TRBV and about 14 TRBJ segments found across samples. Filtered high-quality paired reads were merged into contigs using COPE and FqMerger. BLAST was used to align contigs to the IMGT TRBV, TRBD and TRBJ reference genes, and CDR3 was defined following IMGT. Any clonotype with a frequency above 0.1% was classified as a highly expanded clone. Shannon entropy was used to measure repertoire diversity, and the Gini coefficient was used to measure V-J evenness. Clonotypes shared by more than one individual were considered public. In-frame beta chains were kept once TCRdb had trimmed the public reads at Q25 with fastp and called clones with MiXCR. Every entry covers one CDR3 protein and lists the most common genes and DNA from its rows. It is TCRdb's table, rather than the study itself, that gives the V and J calls and clone size. This sample gives around 230,000 distinct CDR3 sequences in total; around 16% of them show up just once. Clones ranked in the top ten supply more than 20% of the sample.

This sample stems from a study of regulatory T cells in long-lasting Graves disease (dated by TCRdb to 2020 to 2022). Some background on the complete study: In the newly diagnosed Graves' disease group, patients had been taking antithyroid drugs for less than 3 months. This study used TCR sequencing and RNA sequencing of peripheral blood to compare persistent Graves' disease patients against newly diagnosed Graves' disease patients. The study took place in China and was registered as a clinical trial. A total of around 33 samples were covered by TCR sequencing, comprising 13 persistent and around 20 newly diagnosed Graves' disease patients.

Study-level results and caveats: Because the primary lesion, thyroid tissue, could not be accessed, the study looked at peripheral blood alone. The authors noted that the small sample size was a limitation that may lower accuracy. Preferential use of TRBV28, TRBJ1-2 and TRBJ2-5 was observed in persistent disease, whereas TRBV20-1 and TRBJ2-1 were favored in newly diagnosed disease. Sequencing and analysis were restricted to the TCR beta chain. Persistent Graves' disease patients showed lower TCR Shannon entropy and fewer highly expanded clones than newly diagnosed patients, suggesting clonal expansion. Patients with persistent disease shared more public clonotypes (about 3,000) than newly diagnosed patients did (966).

This sequence uses TRBV11-2 and TRBJ2-1; the D gene is possibly TRBD1 or TRBD2, with 6 bases matching each. This clonotype was obtained from a female donor with Graves disease. This specimen was peripheral blood mononuclear cells (PBMCs), taken at new diagnosis, from a patient treated with antithyroid drugs. The DNA reads TGTGCCAGCACAAAGTCGGGGGCTATTAACTCCTACAATGAGCAGTTCTTC. It encodes CASTKSGAINSYNEQFF.